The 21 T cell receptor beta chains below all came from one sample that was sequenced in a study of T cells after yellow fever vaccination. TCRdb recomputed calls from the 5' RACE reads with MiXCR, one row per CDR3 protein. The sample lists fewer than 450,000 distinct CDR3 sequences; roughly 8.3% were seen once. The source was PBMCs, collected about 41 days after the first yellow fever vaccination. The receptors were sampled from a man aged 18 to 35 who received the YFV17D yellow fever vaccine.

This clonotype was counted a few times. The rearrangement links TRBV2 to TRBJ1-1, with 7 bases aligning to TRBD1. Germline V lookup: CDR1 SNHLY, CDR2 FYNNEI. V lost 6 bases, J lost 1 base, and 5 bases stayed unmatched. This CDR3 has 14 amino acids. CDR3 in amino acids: CASSADRKNTEAFF. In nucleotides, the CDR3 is TGTGCCAGCAGCGCGGACAGGAAGAACACTGAAGCTTTCTTT. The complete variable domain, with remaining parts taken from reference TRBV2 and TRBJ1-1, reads EPEVTQTPSHQVTQMGQEVILRCVPISNHLYFYWYRQILGQKVEFLVSFYNNEISEKSEIFDDQFSVERPDGSNFTLKIRSTKLEDSAMYFCASSADRKNTEAFFGQGTRLTVV.

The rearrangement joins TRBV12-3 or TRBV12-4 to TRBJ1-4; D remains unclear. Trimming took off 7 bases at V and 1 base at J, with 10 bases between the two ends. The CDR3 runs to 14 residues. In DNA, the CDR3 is TGTGCCAGCACCCCCGGGGTAACTAATGAAAAACTGTTTTTT. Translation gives CASTPGVTNEKLFF.

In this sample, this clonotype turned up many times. This chain's CDR3 is CASSLTRQDKYGYTF. CDR3 sequence (DNA): TGTGCCAGCAGCCTCACCCGGCAGGACAAGTATGGCTACACCTTC. J is TRBJ1-2 and V is TRBV7-9, with a weak D call TRBD1 (5 bases). CDR1 and CDR2 (germline): SEHNR, FQNEAQ (reference sequence). V was shortened by 5 bases and J by 5 bases, with 18 bases between the two germline ends. This CDR3 contains 15 residues.

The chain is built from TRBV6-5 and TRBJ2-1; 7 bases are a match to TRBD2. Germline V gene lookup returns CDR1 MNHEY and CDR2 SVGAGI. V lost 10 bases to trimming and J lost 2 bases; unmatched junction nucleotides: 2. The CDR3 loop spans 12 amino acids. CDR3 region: CATAGTYNEQFF. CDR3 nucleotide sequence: TGTGCCACAGCGGGGACCTACAATGAGCAGTTCTTC.

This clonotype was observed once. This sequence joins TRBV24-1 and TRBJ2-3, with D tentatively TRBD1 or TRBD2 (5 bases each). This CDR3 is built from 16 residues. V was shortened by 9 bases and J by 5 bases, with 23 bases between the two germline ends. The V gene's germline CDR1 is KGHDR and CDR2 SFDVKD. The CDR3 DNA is TGTGCCACCCGCTCCCGGGGCAGGTCGAGGGGAGATACGCAGTATTTT. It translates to CATRSRGRSRGDTQYF.

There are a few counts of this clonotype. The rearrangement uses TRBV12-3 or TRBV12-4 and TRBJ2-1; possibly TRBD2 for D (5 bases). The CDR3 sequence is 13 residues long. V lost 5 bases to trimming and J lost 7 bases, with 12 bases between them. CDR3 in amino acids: CASSTGRVNEQFF. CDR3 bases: TGTGCCAGCAGTACGGGAAGAGTAAATGAGCAGTTCTTC.

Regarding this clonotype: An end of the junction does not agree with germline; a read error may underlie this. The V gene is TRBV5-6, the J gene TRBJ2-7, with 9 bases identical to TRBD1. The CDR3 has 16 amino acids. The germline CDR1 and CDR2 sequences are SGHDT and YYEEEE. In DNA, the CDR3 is TGTGCCAGCAACTTGTACGTTGGGACAGGGACATACGAGCAGTACTTC. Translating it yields CASNLYVGTGTYEQYF.

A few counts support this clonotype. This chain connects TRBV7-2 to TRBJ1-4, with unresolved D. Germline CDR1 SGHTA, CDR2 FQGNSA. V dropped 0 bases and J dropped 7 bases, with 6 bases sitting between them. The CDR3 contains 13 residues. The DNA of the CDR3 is TGTGCCAGCAGCTTAGCGGGGATTGAAAAACTGTTTTTT. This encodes CASSLAGIEKLFF.

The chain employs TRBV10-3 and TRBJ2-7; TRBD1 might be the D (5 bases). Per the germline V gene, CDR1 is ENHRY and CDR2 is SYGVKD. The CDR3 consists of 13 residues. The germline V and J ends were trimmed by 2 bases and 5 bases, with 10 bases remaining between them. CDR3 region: CAISEGQGNEQYF. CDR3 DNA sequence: TGTGCCATCAGTGAGGGTCAGGGTAACGAGCAGTACTTC.

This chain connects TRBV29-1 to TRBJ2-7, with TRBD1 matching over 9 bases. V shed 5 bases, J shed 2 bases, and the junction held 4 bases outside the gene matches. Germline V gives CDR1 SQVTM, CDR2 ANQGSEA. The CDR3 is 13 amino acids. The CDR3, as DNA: TGCAGCGTTTTCGACAGGGGGGCCTACGAGCAGTACTTC. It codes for CSVFDRGAYEQYF.

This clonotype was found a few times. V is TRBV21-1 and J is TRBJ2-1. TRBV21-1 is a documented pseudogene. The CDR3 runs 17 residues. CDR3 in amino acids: CASSRSPFKSSYNEQFF. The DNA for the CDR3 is TGTGCCAGCAGCAGATCCCCGTTCAAGAGCTCCTACAATGAGCAGTTCTTC.

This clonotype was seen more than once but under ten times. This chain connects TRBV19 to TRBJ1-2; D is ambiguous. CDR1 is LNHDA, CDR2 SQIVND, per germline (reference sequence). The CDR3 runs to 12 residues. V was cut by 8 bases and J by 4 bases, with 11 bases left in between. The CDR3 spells CASSRGSYGYTF. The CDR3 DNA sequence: TGTGCCAGTTCGAGAGGAAGCTATGGCTACACCTTC.

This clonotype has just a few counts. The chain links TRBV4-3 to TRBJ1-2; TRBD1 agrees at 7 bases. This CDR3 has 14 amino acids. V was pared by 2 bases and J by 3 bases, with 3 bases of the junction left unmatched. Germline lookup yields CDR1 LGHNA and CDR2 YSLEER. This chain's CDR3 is CASSQRGRDYGYTF. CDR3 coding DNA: TGCGCCAGCAGCCAAAGGGGGCGCGACTATGGCTACACCTTC.

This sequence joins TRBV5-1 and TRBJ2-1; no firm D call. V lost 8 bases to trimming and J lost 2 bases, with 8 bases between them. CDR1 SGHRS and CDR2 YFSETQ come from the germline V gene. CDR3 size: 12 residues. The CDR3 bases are TGCGCCAGTCAGGCAGCCTACAATGAGCAGTTCTTC. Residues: CASQAAYNEQFF.

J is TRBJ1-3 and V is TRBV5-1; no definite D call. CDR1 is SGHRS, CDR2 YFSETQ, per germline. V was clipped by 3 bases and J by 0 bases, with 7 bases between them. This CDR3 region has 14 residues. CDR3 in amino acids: CASSSDGSGNTIYF. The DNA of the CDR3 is TGCGCCAGCAGCTCCGATGGCTCTGGAAACACCATATATTTT.

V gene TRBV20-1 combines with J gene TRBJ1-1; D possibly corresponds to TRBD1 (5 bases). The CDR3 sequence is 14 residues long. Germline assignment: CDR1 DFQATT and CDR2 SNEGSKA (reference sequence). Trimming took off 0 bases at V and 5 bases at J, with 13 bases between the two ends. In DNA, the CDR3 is TGCAGTGCTAGAGATCTCGACAGAAGAACTGAAGCTTTCTTT. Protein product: CSARDLDRRTEAFF.

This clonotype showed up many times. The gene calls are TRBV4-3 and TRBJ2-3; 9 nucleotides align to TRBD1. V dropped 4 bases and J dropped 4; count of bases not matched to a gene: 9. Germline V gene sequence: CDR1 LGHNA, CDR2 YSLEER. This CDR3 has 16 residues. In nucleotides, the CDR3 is TGCGCCAGCAGCCGGGATCGTGGGACAGGGTCAGATACGCAGTATTTT. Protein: CASSRDRGTGSDTQYF.

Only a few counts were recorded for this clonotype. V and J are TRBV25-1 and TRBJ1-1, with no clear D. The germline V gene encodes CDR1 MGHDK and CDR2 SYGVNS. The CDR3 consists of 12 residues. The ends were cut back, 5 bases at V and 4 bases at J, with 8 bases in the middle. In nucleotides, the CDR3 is TGTGCCAGCAGTACCGGGCTCACTGAAGCTTTCTTT. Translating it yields CASSTGLTEAFF.

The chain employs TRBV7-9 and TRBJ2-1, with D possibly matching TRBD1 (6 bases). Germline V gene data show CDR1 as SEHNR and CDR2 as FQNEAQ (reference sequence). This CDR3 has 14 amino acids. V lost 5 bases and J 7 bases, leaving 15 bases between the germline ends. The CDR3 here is CASSQGRNWNEQFF. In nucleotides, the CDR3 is TGTGCCAGCAGCCAGGGGCGGAATTGGAATGAGCAGTTCTTC.

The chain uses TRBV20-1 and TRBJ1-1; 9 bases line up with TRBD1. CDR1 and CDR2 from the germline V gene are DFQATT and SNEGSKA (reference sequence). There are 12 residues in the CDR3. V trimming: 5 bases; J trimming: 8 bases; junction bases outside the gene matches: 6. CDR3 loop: CSALGTGPEAFF. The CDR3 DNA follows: TGCAGTGCTCTTGGGACAGGGCCCGAAGCTTTCTTT.

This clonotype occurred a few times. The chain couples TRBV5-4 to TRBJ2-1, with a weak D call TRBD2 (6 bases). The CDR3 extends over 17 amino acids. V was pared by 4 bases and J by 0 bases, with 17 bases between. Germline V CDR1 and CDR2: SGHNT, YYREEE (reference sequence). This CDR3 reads CASSVSIAALSYNEQFF. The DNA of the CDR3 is TGTGCCAGCAGCGTGTCTATAGCGGCTCTCTCCTACAATGAGCAGTTCTTC.